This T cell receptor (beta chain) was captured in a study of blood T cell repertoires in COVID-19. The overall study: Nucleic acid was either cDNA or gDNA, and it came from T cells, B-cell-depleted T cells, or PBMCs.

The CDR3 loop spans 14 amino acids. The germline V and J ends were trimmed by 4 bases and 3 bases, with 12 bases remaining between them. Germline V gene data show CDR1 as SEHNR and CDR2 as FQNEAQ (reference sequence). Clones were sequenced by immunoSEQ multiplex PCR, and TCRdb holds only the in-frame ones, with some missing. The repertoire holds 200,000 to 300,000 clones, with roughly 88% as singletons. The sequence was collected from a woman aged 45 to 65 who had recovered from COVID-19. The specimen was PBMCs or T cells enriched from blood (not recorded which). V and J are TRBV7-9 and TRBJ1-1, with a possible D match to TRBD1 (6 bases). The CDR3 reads CASSYQGPDTEAFF. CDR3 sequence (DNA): TGTGCCAGCAGCTACCAGGGGCCCGACACTGAAGCTTTCTTT.